The next 30 T cell receptor beta chains were all read from a single sample in a study of shared clonotypes between healthy human individuals. The repertoire was sequenced with immunoSEQ multiplex PCR; TCRdb's copy has only in-frame clones and lacks some. This table has about 1 million clones, 75% appearing once. The source material was memory CD4+ T cells sorted from blood. Subset meaning: CD45RA-negative fraction. All receptors derive from a man aged 18 to 30 in good health.

V gene TRBV6-1 combines with J gene TRBJ2-2; D may be TRBD1 or TRBD2 (5 bases each). The V end lost 4 bases, the J end lost 3 bases, and 15 bases lay between the germline ends. Germline V lookup: CDR1 MNHNS, CDR2 SASEGT. The CDR3 spans 16 residues. The chain's CDR3 is CASSVGTDGDTGELFF. The CDR3 DNA follows: TGTGCCAGCAGTGTTGGGACCGACGGTGACACCGGGGAGCTGTTTTTT.

There are a few counts of this clone. The CDR3 sequence is CSALYEEAFF. The CDR3 region has the DNA TGCAGCGCCCTATATGAGGAAGCTTTCTTT. The chain joins TRBV29-1 to TRBJ1-1, with D hard to call. Deletions cut 7 bases from V and 8 bases from J, with 11 bases between. The CDR3 loop spans 10 amino acids. CDR1 and CDR2 from the germline V gene are SQVTM and ANQGSEA.

The chain couples TRBV7-2 to TRBJ1-2, with D perhaps matching TRBD1 (5 bases). Germline V gene lookup returns CDR1 SGHTA and CDR2 FQGNSA. The CDR3 covers 12 residues. V lost 5 bases to trimming and J lost 8 bases, with 12 bases between them. The CDR3 sequence: CASSLRQYGYTF. The CDR3 nucleotides read TGTGCCAGCAGCCTACGACAGTACGGCTACACCTTC.

The V gene is TRBV7-8, the J gene TRBJ1-1; D not resolved. Germline assignment: CDR1 SGHVS and CDR2 FQNEAQ. The ends were cut back, 9 bases at V and 0 bases at J, with 14 bases in the middle. This CDR3 is 14 amino acids long. The CDR3 sequence: CASTPEEMNTEAFF. The CDR3, as DNA: TGTGCCAGTACCCCCGAGGAGATGAACACTGAAGCTTTCTTT. The complete variable domain, with remaining parts taken from reference TRBV7-8 and TRBJ1-1, reads GAGVSQSPRYKVAKRGQDVALRCDPISGHVSLFWYQQALGQGPEFLTYFQNEAQLDKSGLPSDRFFAERPEGSVSTLKIQRTQQEDSAVYLCASTPEEMNTEAFFGQGTRLTVV.

In regard to this clone: One end of the junction is discordant with germline, which a read error may explain. The genes are TRBV7-7 and TRBJ1-3; D not resolved. The CDR3 loop spans 14 amino acids. The germline CDR1 and CDR2 sequences are SSHAT and FNYEAQ (reference sequence). The CDR3 spells CASSPDSASNTIYF. The CDR3 DNA follows: TGTGCTAGCAGCCCCGACTCGGCAAGTAACACCATATATTTT. The variable domain in full, completed from reference TRBV7-7 and TRBJ1-3, reads GAGVSQSPRYKVTKRGQDVTLRCDPISSHATLYWYQQALGQGPEFLTYFNYEAQPDKSGLPSDRFSAERPEGSISTLTIQRTEQRDSAMYRCASSPDSASNTIYFGEGSWLTVV.

The CDR3: CASSFEGYYEQYF. The CDR3 DNA reads TGCGCCAGCAGCTTTGAGGGATACTACGAGCAGTACTTC. V gene TRBV5-1 combines with J gene TRBJ2-7; weak D call: TRBD2 (5 bases). The CDR3 consists of 13 residues. V was pared by 2 bases and J by 3 bases, with 9 bases between. Germline loops: CDR1 SGHRS, CDR2 YFSETQ.

This clone was recorded once. Other DNA sequences in this sample translate to the same CDR3. This chain joins TRBV29-1 and TRBJ1-1, with D hard to call. V was trimmed by 5 bases and J by 0 bases, leaving 7 bases between them. The CDR3 runs to 12 residues. CDR1 is SQVTM and CDR2 is ANQGSEA in the germline V gene. The CDR3 bases are TGCAGCGTTCGGACCGTGAACACTGAAGCTTTCTTT. Its protein product is CSVRTVNTEAFF.

This clone was counted only a few times. This chain connects TRBV18 to TRBJ2-5; 7 nucleotides agree with TRBD2. The CDR3 totals 14 residues. Losses at the gene ends were 0 bases for V and 2 bases for J; bases not matched to a gene: 0. CDR1 and CDR2 (germline): KGHSH, LQKENI. The CDR3 region has the DNA TGTGCCAGCTCACCACCACTAGCGCAAGAGACCCAGTACTTC. Translated: CASSPPLAQETQYF.

This rearrangement joins TRBV7-3 to TRBJ2-7; D call uncertain. Germline V lookup: CDR1 SGHTA, CDR2 FQGTGA. The V and J ends lost 5 bases and 2 bases respectively, with 13 bases between them. The CDR3 is 14 amino acids. The CDR3 region has the DNA TGTGCCAGCAGCCCGAGCGAAGGACCCTACGAGCAGTACTTC. The encoded protein is CASSPSEGPYEQYF.

A remark on this clone: Sequence at one end of the junction differs from germline and may be a read error. V is TRBV6-1 and J is TRBJ2-7; D gene uncertain. Germline V CDR1 and CDR2: MNHNS, SASEGT. The CDR3 length is 11 residues. The CDR3, as DNA: TGTGCCAGCAGATTTGACCTTAGGTGGGACTTC. Encoded protein: CASRFDLRWDF.

J is TRBJ2-1 and V is TRBV30; 10 bases map to TRBD2. The junction had 7 bases not matched to a gene; V was cut back by 5 bases and J by 3 bases. Germline CDR1 is GTSNPN and CDR2 is SVGIG (reference sequence). The CDR3 covers 15 residues. The CDR3 region is CAWCGTSVIYNEQFF. The CDR3 bases are TGTGCCTGGTGCGGGACTAGCGTGATCTACAATGAGCAGTTCTTC.

The rearrangement uses TRBV5-6 and TRBJ1-4; the D is unclear. Trimming left V 0 bases short and J 8 bases short, with 14 bases between. There are 15 residues in the CDR3. CDR1 is SGHDT, CDR2 YYEEEE, per germline. The CDR3 sequence is CASSLEQSVGEKLFF. For the CDR3, the DNA is TGTGCCAGCAGCTTGGAACAGTCGGTTGGGGAAAAACTGTTTTTT.

This chain joins TRBV15 and TRBJ1-1; 8 nucleotides match TRBD1. Trimming took 3 bases from V and 4 from J; bases not matched to a gene: 7. The CDR3 consists of 15 residues. CDR1 is LNHNV and CDR2 is YYDKDF in the germline V gene (reference sequence). The CDR3 loop reads CATSRDREGSTEAFF. The CDR3 DNA reads as TGTGCCACCAGCAGGGACAGGGAAGGGAGCACTGAAGCTTTCTTT.

The V and J genes are TRBV14 and TRBJ2-3, with 11 bases identical to TRBD1. V trimming: 2 bases; J trimming: 2 bases; junction bases outside the gene matches: 3. Germline V gives CDR1 SGHDN, CDR2 FVKESK. The CDR3 has 16 residues. CDR3: CASSQRTGGPTDTQYF. CDR3 nucleotides: TGTGCCAGCAGCCAAAGGACAGGGGGCCCCACAGATACGCAGTATTTT.

This chain connects TRBV28 to TRBJ2-3; TRBD2 aligns across 12 bases. From germline, CDR1 is MDHEN and CDR2 SYDVKM. CDR3 length: 15 amino acids. V shed 5 bases and J 5 bases; nucleotides not matched to a gene: 5. The CDR3 sequence is CASSQLAGGIDTQYF. In DNA, the CDR3 is TGTGCCAGCAGTCAACTAGCGGGGGGTATAGATACGCAGTATTTT.

CDR3 sequence (DNA): TGCGCCAGCAGCCAAGGACGACAGGGGGCGCAGACAGATACGCAGTATTTT. Its protein product is CASSQGRQGAQTDTQYF. The J gene is TRBJ2-3, the V gene TRBV4-1; 10 nucleotides match TRBD1. Germline-derived CDR1 and CDR2 are MGHRA and YSYEKL. The CDR3 contains 17 residues. V shed 1 base, J shed 3 bases, and the junction held 7 bases outside the gene matches.

V gene TRBV2 combines with J gene TRBJ1-2, with D hard to call. This CDR3 spans 13 amino acids. Germline CDR1 reads SNHLY; CDR2 reads FYNNEI. The V gene lost 6 bases and the J gene lost 8 bases, with 16 bases spanning the gap. CDR3 nucleotide sequence: TGTGCCAGCAGCTCGGTGGCCCCACTAGGCTACACCTTC. This sequence encodes CASSSVAPLGYTF.

The rearrangement links TRBV2 to TRBJ1-1; D gene ambiguous. This CDR3 contains 13 residues. With 5 bases removed from V and 1 base from J, the gap between germline ends came to 8 bases. Germline V lookup: CDR1 SNHLY, CDR2 FYNNEI. The CDR3 nucleotides read TGTGCCAGCAGTTCGGACGGGAACACTGAAGCTTTCTTT. It is translated as CASSSDGNTEAFF.

V gene TRBV28 combines with J gene TRBJ1-1, with 8 positions matching TRBD1. The CDR3 sequence is 15 residues long. The germline CDR1 and CDR2 sequences are MDHEN and SYDVKM. V lost 8 bases, J lost 1 base, and 9 bases stayed unmatched. This CDR3 reads CASSFRGRWNTEAFF. The CDR3 DNA follows: TGTGCCAGCTCCTTCAGGGGGCGCTGGAACACTGAAGCTTTCTTT.

The rearrangement uses TRBV7-9 and TRBJ1-1; D uncertain. The CDR3 has 14 amino acids. Deletions cut 5 bases from V and 0 bases from J, with 10 bases between. Germline V gene sequence: CDR1 SEHNR, CDR2 FQNEAQ (reference sequence). This CDR3 is CASSLSLVNTEAFF. CDR3 nucleotide sequence: TGTGCCAGCAGCCTAAGTTTGGTGAACACTGAAGCTTTCTTT.

This clone occurred a few times. V is TRBV27 and J is TRBJ2-2; 10 bases line up with TRBD1. After removal of 6 bases from V and 5 bases from J, the junction contained 21 bases not matched to a gene. The CDR3 runs 20 residues. Germline loops: CDR1 MNHEY, CDR2 SMNVEV (reference sequence). This CDR3 is CASSRTRDRGMVRWTGELFF. The CDR3 bases are TGTGCCAGCAGCCGAACCCGGGACAGGGGTATGGTTAGGTGGACCGGGGAGCTGTTTTTT.

The V call is TRBV5-1, the J call TRBJ2-5; 11 bases line up with TRBD2. J lost 4 bases, V lost 0 bases, and 11 bases had no gene match. CDR3 length: 18 residues. Germline V gene data show CDR1 as SGHRS and CDR2 as YFSETQ. CDR3 residues: CASSLASVAGGQSETQYF. The CDR3 bases are TGCGCCAGCAGCTTGGCCTCGGTAGCGGGGGGGCAGTCAGAGACCCAGTACTTC.

J is TRBJ1-2 and V is TRBV7-2; D unclear. Per the germline V gene, CDR1 is SGHTA and CDR2 is FQGNSA. V was clipped by 1 base and J by 1 base, with 10 bases between them. The CDR3 totals 15 residues. CDR3 DNA: TGTGCCAGCAGCTTAGTATCGCAAGTTAACTATGGCTACACCTTC. It specifies CASSLVSQVNYGYTF.

The chain uses TRBV5-1 and TRBJ2-3; 8 bases fit TRBD2. This CDR3 has 15 residues. Germline CDR1 and CDR2: SGHRS and YFSETQ. Trimming cost V 2 bases and J 4 bases; bases outside gene matches: 6. As DNA, the CDR3 is TGCGCCAGCAGCTTACCCCGGGGGGGTGCAGATACGCAGTATTTT. Residues: CASSLPRGGADTQYF.

V and J are TRBV27 and TRBJ2-7; D not resolved. Germline V gene lookup returns CDR1 MNHEY and CDR2 SMNVEV (reference sequence). Trimming pared 3 bases from V and 2 bases from J, leaving 8 bases between. The CDR3 is 13 residues long. The CDR3 bases are TGTGCCAGCAGTTTTAACGGCCCCTACGAGCAGTACTTC. Its protein is CASSFNGPYEQYF.

This chain uses TRBV7-9 with TRBJ2-3; 8 bases match TRBD2. CDR3 length: 16 amino acids. Germline CDR1 and CDR2: SEHNR and FQNEAQ (reference sequence). With V trimmed by 0 bases and J by 2 bases, 4 bases remained unmatched. The CDR3 spells CASSLASGSLTDTQYF. CDR3 nucleotide sequence: TGTGCCAGCAGCTTAGCAAGCGGGAGTCTCACAGATACGCAGTATTTT.

The genes are TRBV6-4 and TRBJ1-6, with TRBD1 as a possible D gene (5 bases). The germline V gene encodes CDR1 MRHNA and CDR2 SNTAGT. With 3 bases removed from V and 5 bases from J, the gap between germline ends came to 11 bases. The CDR3 is 15 residues long. The CDR3 protein is CASSEGTMNNSPLHF. The CDR3 nucleotides read TGTGCCAGCAGTGAGGGGACGATGAATAATTCACCCCTCCACTTT.

The chain employs TRBV2 and TRBJ2-3, with 7 bases that match TRBD2. Germline V lookup: CDR1 SNHLY, CDR2 FYNNEI. The CDR3 runs to 16 residues. V shed 6 bases, J shed 5 bases, and the junction held 14 bases outside the gene matches. CDR3 in amino acids: CASSLSPGSGGDTQYF. CDR3 nucleotides: TGTGCCAGCAGCTTAAGTCCCGGGTCGGGGGGAGATACGCAGTATTTT.

The chain recombines TRBV11-2 with TRBJ2-5; a possible D gene is TRBD2 (6 bases). The CDR3 has 18 residues. CDR1 and CDR2 (germline): SGHAT, FQNNGV. Trimming took off 5 bases at V and 3 bases at J, with 25 bases between the two ends. CDR3 DNA: TGTGCCAGCAGCATAGGGAACCCGGGGGTACGAATTAAAGAGACCCAGTACTTC. Translated: CASSIGNPGVRIKETQYF.

The chain employs TRBV28 and TRBJ1-1; D perhaps matches TRBD1 (5 bases). Trimming took 5 bases from V and 2 from J, leaving 15 bases between them. Per the germline V gene, CDR1 is MDHEN and CDR2 is SYDVKM. The CDR3 consists of 15 residues. The CDR3 spells CASSPSGRVNTEAFF. In DNA form, the CDR3 reads TGTGCCAGCAGTCCCTCGGGCAGGGTAAACACTGAAGCTTTCTTT.